This entry lists 5 T cell receptor beta chains sequenced from one sample in a study of metastatic and nonmetastatic thyroid tumors. TCRdb reanalyzed the PCR reads via MiXCR. Of about 53,000 clones in the sample, roughly 22% were seen once. Patients were all untreated before their thyroid surgery. Sequenced sample: blood. The receptors originated from a female donor with papillary thyroid cancer or a benign thyroid nodule (not recorded which). Some clones in this sample may be carry-over from other donors' samples.

J is TRBJ2-7 and V is TRBV5-1; D gene uncertain. This CDR3 spans 14 amino acids. Looked up from germline, CDR1 is SGHRS and CDR2 is YFSETQ. V was clipped by 1 base and J by 2 bases, with 10 bases between them. The chain's CDR3 is CASSLLYSTYEQYF. The CDR3 DNA follows: TGCGCCAGCAGCTTGCTCTACAGCACCTACGAGCAGTACTTC.

At least ten counts were recorded for this clone. The chain uses TRBV3-1 and TRBJ2-7; 9 bases fit TRBD2. Trimming took 0 bases from V and 0 from J; bases not matched to a gene: 6. Germline loops: CDR1 LGHDT, CDR2 YNNKEL (reference sequence). The CDR3 loop spans 17 amino acids. This CDR3 is CASSQDWAGGASYEQYF. The CDR3 DNA follows: TGTGCCAGCAGCCAAGATTGGGCGGGAGGGGCCTCCTACGAGCAGTACTTC.

This clone was recorded many times. The CDR3 coding sequence is TGTGCCTGGGACAGGGTCGGTGAAAAACTGTTTTTT. Encoded protein: CAWDRVGEKLFF. The chain is built from TRBV30 and TRBJ1-4; TRBD1 agrees at 7 bases. This CDR3 comprises 12 residues. Per the germline V gene, CDR1 is GTSNPN and CDR2 is SVGIG (reference sequence). The V segment lost 5 bases and the J segment 7 bases; nucleotides outside the gene matches: 4.

This clone has only one observation. The V call is TRBV20-1, the J call TRBJ2-7; TRBD2 aligns across 8 bases. The ends lost 8 bases at V and 4 bases at J; junction bases unmatched: 13. Germline V gene data show CDR1 as DFQATT and CDR2 as SNEGSKA (reference sequence). The length of the CDR3 is 14 residues. CDR3 DNA sequence: TGCAGTTTTAGGGCCCGTCGGGAGGGGTACGAGCAGTACTTC. It translates to CSFRARREGYEQYF.

Worth noting for this clone: With a much larger clone just one base away, this may be a read error. The chain is built from TRBV19 and TRBJ1-5; D is possibly TRBD1 (5 bases). The CDR3 spans 13 residues. Trimming pared 5 bases from V and 7 bases from J, leaving 12 bases between. Germline CDR1 LNHDA, CDR2 SQIVND (reference sequence). The CDR3 DNA reads as TGTGCCAGTAGTGTCGCGAAGGGGCAGCCCCAGCATTTT. This gives the protein CASSVAKGQPQHF. Together with reference TRBV19 and TRBJ1-5, the CDR3 gives the full variable domain: DGGITQSPKYLFRKEGQNVTLSCEQNLNHDAMYWYRQDPGQGLRLIYYSQIVNDFQKGDIAEGYSVSREKKESFPLTVTSAQKNPTAFYLCASSVAKGQPQHFGDGTRLSIL.